Reported below is one T cell receptor beta chain. As originally analysed: By means of reference gene primer amplification, nucleated cell counts were estimated. Libraries were prepared by immunoSEQ multiplex PCR; TCRdb keeps only in-frame clonotypes and omits some of them. That table furnishes V, J and clone size, whereas the DNA furnished D and trimming. The profile shows a few hundred thousand clones, 80% to 95% of them singletons. This sample was taken from a study of blood T cell repertoires in COVID-19. Study-level background: PBMCs, B-cell-depleted T cells, or T cells provided the cDNA or gDNA that made up the material.

This study enrolled people aged about 18 to 100 from approximately 25 US geographic areas. The sequencing input was PBMCs or T cells enriched from blood (not recorded which). This receptor was identified in a man between 18 and 29 years old who had recovered from COVID-19.

The CDR3 protein is CSASYHGTSFYEQYF. CDR3 DNA: TGCAGTGCTAGTTACCACGGGACTAGTTTCTACGAGCAGTACTTC. V usage is TRBV20-1 and J usage is TRBJ2-7; 8 bases are a match to TRBD2. Germline-derived CDR1 and CDR2 are DFQATT and SNEGSKA (reference sequence). The V gene end was trimmed by 3 bases and the J gene end by 3 bases; junction bases not matched to a gene: 10. The CDR3 loop spans 15 amino acids.